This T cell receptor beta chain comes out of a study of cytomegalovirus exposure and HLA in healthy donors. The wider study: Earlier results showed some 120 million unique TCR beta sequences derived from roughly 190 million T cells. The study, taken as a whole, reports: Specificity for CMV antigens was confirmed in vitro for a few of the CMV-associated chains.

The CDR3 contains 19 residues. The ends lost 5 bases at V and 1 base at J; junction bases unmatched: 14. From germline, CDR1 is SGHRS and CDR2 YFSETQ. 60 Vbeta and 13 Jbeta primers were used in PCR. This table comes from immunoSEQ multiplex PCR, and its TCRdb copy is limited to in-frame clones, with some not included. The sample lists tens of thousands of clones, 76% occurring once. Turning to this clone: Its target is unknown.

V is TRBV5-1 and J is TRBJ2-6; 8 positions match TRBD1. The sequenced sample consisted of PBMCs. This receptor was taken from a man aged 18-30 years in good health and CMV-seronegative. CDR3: CASRVSPGTGKSGANVLTF. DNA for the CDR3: TGCGCCAGCAGGGTCTCGCCCGGGACAGGAAAATCTGGGGCCAACGTCCTGACTTTC.